This paragraph covers one TCR beta chain sequence. Its antigen remains unidentified. This CDR3 contains 14 residues. In germline, CDR1 is SGHNT, CDR2 YYREEE (reference sequence). Trimming stripped 2 bases from V and 3 bases from J, with 8 bases between. This sample is drawn from a study of shared clonotypes between healthy human individuals. Study findings and constraints: Researchers found naive subsets generally carried larger estimated richness than memory subsets.

Sequencing was performed with immunoSEQ multiplex PCR; in TCRdb, only in-frame clones are kept and a portion is missing. The sample holds around 2,000,000 clones, roughly 94% seen once. Sequenced input: naive CD4+ T cells sorted from blood. Noted subset: CD45RA+ positively selected. This TCR was sampled from a man younger than 35 in good health. V gene TRBV5-4 combines with J gene TRBJ2-2, with D hard to call. CDR3 DNA: TGTGCCAGCAGCTTTGGTGGTCACACCGGGGAGCTGTTTTTT. Residues: CASSFGGHTGELFF.